The clone carrying this T cell receptor (beta chain) was seen once. TCRdb recomputed calls from the 5' RACE reads with MiXCR, one row per CDR3 protein. The sample lists 150,000 to 200,000 distinct CDR3 sequences, roughly a tenth occurring once. The sample is drawn from a study of T cells after yellow fever vaccination. Background on the study: For low cell numbers, libraries were made with SMART-Seq v4 Ultra Low Input.

CDR1 and CDR2 from the germline V gene are LGHNA and YSLEER. The CDR3 has 17 amino acids. With 0 bases removed from V and 3 bases from J, the gap between germline ends came to 16 bases. This chain links TRBV4-3 with TRBJ2-3, with D possibly being TRBD1 or TRBD2 (6 bases each). This TCR was sampled from a man in his late teens or twenties who received the YFV17D yellow fever vaccine. This material consisted of CD8+ T cells sorted from PBMCs, taken 45 days after the yellow fever booster vaccination. The DNA for the CDR3 is TGCGCCAGCAGCCAAGAATCCAGGGGCGCGGGAACAGATACGCAGTATTTT. Encoded protein: CASSQESRGAGTDTQYF.